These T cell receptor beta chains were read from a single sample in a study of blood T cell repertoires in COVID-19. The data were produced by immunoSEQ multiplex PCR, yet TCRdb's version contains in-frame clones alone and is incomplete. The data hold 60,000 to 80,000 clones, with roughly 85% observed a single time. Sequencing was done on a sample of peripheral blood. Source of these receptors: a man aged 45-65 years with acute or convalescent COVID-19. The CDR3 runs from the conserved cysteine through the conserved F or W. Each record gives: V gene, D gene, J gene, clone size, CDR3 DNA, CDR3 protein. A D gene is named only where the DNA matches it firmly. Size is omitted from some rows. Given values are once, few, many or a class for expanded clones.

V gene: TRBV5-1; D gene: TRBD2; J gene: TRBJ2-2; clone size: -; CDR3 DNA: TGCGCCAGCAGCCCGTTAGCGGGGTCGAACACCGGGGAGCTGTTTTTT; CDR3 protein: CASSPLAGSNTGELFF
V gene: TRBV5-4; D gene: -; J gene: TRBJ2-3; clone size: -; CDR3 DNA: TGTGCCAGCAGCTTGGGAACGCCACTAGTCCCCAGACCAGATACGCAGTATTTT; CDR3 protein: CASSLGTPLVPRPDTQYF
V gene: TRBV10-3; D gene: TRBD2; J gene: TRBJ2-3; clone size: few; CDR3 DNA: TGTGCCATCAGTGAGGTAGAAGCGGGGGGCAGGGCAGATACGCAGTATTTT; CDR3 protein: CAISEVEAGGRADTQYF
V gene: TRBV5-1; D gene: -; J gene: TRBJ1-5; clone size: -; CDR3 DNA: TGCGCCAGCAGCTTGGGAGGGGGGGATCAGCCCCAGCATTTT; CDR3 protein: CASSLGGGDQPQHF
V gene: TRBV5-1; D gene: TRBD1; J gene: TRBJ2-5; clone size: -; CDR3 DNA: TGCGCCAGCAGCCCTTGGGACAGAATTCAAGAGACCCAGTACTTC; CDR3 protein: CASSPWDRIQETQYF
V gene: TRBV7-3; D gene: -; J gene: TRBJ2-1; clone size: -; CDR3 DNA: TGTGCCAGCAGCTTCCAGGGGTCCGCCCTCTTGAATGAGCAGTTCTTC; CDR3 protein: CASSFQGSALLNEQFF
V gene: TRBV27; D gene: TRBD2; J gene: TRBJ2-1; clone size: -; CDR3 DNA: TGTGCCAGCAGTTCCCCCTTGCGGGGGGGGCCTTTTAATGAGCAGTTCTTC; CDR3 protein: CASSSPLRGGPFNEQFF
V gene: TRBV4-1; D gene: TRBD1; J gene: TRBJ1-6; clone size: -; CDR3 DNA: TGCGCCAGCAGCCAAAGTCGTTTGGGACAGGGGGATTCACCCCTCCACTTT; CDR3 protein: CASSQSRLGQGDSPLHF
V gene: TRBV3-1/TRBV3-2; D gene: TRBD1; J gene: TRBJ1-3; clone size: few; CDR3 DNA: TGTGCCAGCAGCCAAGGGGGGACAGTTTACGGAAACACCATATATTTT; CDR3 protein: CASSQGGTVYGNTIYF
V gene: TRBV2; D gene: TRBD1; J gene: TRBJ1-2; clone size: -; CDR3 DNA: TGTGCCAGCAGGTCGGACAGGGCTCATGGCTACACCTTC; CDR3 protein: CASRSDRAHGYTF
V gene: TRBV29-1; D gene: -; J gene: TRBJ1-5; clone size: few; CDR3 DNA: TGCAGCGTTACTCTGACGGGGAGCAATCAGCCCCAGCATTTT; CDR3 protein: CSVTLTGSNQPQHF
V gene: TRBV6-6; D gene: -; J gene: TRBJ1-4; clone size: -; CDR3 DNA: TGTGCCAGCAATTACGAGGCGAGTGAAAAACTGTTTTTT; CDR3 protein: CASNYEASEKLFF
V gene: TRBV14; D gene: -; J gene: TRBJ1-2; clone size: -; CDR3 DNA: TGTGCCAGCAGCCAAGACCTAGGGGGCTATGGCTACACCTTC; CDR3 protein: CASSQDLGGYGYTF
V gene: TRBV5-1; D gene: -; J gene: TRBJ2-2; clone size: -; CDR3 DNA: TGCGCCAGCAGCCCGTCCACGGGGGCCGGGGAGCTGTTTTTT; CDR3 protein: CASSPSTGAGELFF
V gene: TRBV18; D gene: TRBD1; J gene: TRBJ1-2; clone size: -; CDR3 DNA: TGTGCCAGCTCACCATTAGGCCAAGGACAGGGGGCGCGTGGCTACACCTTC; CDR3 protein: CASSPLGQGQGARGYTF
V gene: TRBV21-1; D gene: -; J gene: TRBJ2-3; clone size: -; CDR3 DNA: TGTGCCAGCAGCCCAGGAGGGGACGCAGATACGCAGTATTTT; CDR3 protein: CASSPGGDADTQYF
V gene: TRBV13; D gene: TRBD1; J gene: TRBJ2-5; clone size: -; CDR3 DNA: TGTGCCAGCAGCCCCGGCCGGACAGGCGAGGGGGAGACCCAGTACTTC; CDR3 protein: CASSPGRTGEGETQYF
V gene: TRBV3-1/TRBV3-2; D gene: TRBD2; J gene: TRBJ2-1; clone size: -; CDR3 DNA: TGTGCCAGCAGCCGAGGACTAGCGGGGGGGCCGGAGCAGTTCTTC; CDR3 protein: CASSRGLAGGPEQFF
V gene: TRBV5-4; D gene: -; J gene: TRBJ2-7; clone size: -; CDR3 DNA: TGTGCCAGCAGCCGGGACAAAGCCTACGAGCAGTACTTC; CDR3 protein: CASSRDKAYEQYF
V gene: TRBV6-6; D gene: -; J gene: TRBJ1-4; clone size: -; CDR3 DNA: TGTGCCAGCAGTTACTCTGGCGGGCGCGAAAAACTGTTTTTT; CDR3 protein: CASSYSGGREKLFF
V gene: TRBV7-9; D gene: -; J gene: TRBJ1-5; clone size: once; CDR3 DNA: TGTGCCAGCAGCTTTTGGCAGGGAAGCCTTCAGCCCCAGCATTTT; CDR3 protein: CASSFWQGSLQPQHF
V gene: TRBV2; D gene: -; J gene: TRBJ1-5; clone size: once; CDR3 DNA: TGTGCCAGCATGTACTCCAATCGGGGCAATCAGCCCCAGCATTTT; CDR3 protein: CASMYSNRGNQPQHF
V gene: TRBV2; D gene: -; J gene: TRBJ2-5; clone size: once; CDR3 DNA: TGTGCCAGCACAGTGAGTCCGTCAGTCGGGGAGACCCAGTACTTC; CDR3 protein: CASTVSPSVGETQYF
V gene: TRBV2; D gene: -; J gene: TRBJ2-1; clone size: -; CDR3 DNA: TGTGCCAGCAGAAACAGGGTTAGTGAGCAGTTCTTC; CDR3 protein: CASRNRVSEQFF
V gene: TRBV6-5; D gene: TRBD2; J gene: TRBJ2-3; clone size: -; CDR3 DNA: TGTGCCAGCAGTTACGGAGCGGGGGGGCCGGGAGATACGCAGTATTTT; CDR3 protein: CASSYGAGGPGDTQYF
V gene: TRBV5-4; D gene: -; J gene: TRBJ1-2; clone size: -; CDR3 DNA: TGTGCCAGCAGCTTAGAGGGACAAAGCTATGGCTACACCTTC; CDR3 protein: CASSLEGQSYGYTF
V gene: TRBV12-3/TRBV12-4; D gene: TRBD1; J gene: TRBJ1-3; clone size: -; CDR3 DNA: TGTGCCAGCAGGCGACAGGGGGCTCTACCCATATATTTT; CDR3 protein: CASRRQGALPIYF
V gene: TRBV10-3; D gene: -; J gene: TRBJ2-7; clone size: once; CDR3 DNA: TGTGCCATCAGTGACCAGGCGCGGGGCTACGAGCAGTACTTC; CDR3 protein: CAISDQARGYEQYF
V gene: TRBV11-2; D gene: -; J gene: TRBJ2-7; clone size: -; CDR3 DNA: TGTGCCAGCAGCCTAACCTACGAGCAGTACTTC; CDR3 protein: CASSLTYEQYF
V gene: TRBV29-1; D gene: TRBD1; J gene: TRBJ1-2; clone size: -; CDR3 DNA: TGCAGCGTTGAGGAGGGGGCGGAAGGCTACACCTTC; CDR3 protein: CSVEEGAEGYTF
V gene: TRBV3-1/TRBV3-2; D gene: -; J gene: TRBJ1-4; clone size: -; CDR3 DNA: TGTGCCAGCAGCCAAGCCCCAGTTAATGAAAAACTGTTTTTT; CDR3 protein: CASSQAPVNEKLFF
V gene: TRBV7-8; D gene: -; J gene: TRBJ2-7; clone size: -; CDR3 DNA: TGTGCCAGCAGCTCACAGTACGAGCAGTACTTC; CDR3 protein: CASSSQYEQYF
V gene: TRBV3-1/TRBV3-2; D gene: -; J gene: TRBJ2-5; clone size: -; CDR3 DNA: TGTGCCAGCAGCCAAGACCGGCAGGGGATAGAGACCCAGTACTTC; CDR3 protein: CASSQDRQGIETQYF
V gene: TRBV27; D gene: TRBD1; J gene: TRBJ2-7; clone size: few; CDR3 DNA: TGTGCCAGCAGTTTATCAGGGCGACAGGGCTATTCCGAGCAGTACTTC; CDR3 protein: CASSLSGRQGYSEQYF
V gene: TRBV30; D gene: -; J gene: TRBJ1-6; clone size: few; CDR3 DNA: TGTGCCTGGAGCCAGGGGAGAAATTCACCCCTCCACTTT; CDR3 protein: CAWSQGRNSPLHF
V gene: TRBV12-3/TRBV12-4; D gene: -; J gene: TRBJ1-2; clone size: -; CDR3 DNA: TGTGCCAGCAGTTTGGAGGGATGGTTTGGCTACACCTTC; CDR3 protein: CASSLEGWFGYTF
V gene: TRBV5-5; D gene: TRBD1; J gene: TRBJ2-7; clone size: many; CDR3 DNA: TGTGCCAGCAGCTCCCCCGGGACAGGGGACTACGAGCAGTACTTC; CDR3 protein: CASSSPGTGDYEQYF
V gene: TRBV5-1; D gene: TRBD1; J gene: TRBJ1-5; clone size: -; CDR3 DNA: TGCGCCAGCAGCTTGGGCGGGATAGGGGGCAGCCAGCCCCAGCATTTT; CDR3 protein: CASSLGGIGGSQPQHF
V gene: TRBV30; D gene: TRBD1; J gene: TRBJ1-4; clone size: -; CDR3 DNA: TGTGCCTGGAGTGTATTCCCGCCAGGGACAGGGAAAGAAAAACTGTTTTTT; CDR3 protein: CAWSVFPPGTGKEKLFF
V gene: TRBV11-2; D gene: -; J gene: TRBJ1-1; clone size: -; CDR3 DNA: TGTGCCAGCAGCTACAGGTACACTGAAGCTTTCTTT; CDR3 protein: CASSYRYTEAFF
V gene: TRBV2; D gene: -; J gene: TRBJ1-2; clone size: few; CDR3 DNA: TGTGCCAGCAGTAGCGGAAGGAGGGACTATGGCTACACCTTC; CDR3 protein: CASSSGRRDYGYTF
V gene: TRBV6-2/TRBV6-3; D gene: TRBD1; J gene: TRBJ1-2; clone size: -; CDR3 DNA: TGTGCCAGCAGCCAGGGACAGAGAGGTGGCTACACCTTC; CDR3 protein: CASSQGQRGGYTF
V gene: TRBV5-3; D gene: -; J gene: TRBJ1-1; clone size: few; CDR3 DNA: TGTGCCAGAAGCTTCCGGAGTTTCGGCATGAACACTGAAGCTTTCTTT; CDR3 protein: CARSFRSFGMNTEAFF
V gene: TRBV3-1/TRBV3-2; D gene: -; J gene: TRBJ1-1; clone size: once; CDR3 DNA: TGTGCCAGCAGCCAAACAGGGACCACTGAAGCTTTCTTT; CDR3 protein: CASSQTGTTEAFF
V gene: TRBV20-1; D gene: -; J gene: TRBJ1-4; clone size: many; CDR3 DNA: TGCAGTGCTAGTCCAGGGGCGGACGAAAAACTGTTTTTT; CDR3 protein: CSASPGADEKLFF
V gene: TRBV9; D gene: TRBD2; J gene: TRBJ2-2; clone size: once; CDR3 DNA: TGTGCCAGCAGCCTGAGCGGGGGAAGGAACACCGGGGAGCTGTTTTTT; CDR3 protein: CASSLSGGRNTGELFF
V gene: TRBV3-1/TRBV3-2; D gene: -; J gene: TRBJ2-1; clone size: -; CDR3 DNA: TGTGCCAGCAGCCAAGTCCCAGGGGGGTACAATGAGCAGTTCTTC; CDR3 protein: CASSQVPGGYNEQFF
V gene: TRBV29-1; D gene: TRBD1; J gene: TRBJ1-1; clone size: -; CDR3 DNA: TGCAGCGAACAGGGGGCCGGCACTGAAGCTTTCTTT; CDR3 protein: CSEQGAGTEAFF
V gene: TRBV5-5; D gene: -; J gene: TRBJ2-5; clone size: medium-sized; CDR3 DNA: TGTGCCAGCAGCTTGGGTCTACAAGAGACCCAGTACTTC; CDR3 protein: CASSLGLQETQYF
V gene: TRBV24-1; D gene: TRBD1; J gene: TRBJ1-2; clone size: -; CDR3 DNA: TGTGCCACCAGTGGCCGACAGGGTGATTATGGCTACACCTTC; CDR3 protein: CATSGRQGDYGYTF
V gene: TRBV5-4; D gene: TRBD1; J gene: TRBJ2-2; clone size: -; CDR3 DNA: TGTGCCAGCAGCCCAAGACAGGGGTATCCCGGGGAGCTGTTTTTT; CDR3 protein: CASSPRQGYPGELFF
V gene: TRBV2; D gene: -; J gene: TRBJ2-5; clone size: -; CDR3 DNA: TGTGCCAGCAGTGTCCTACAAGAGACCCAGTACTTC; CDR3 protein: CASSVLQETQYF
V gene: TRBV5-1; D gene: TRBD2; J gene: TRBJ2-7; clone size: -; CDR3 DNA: TGCGCCAGCAGCTTGGGGACTAGCGGGGGCTCCTACGAGCAGTACTTC; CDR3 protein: CASSLGTSGGSYEQYF
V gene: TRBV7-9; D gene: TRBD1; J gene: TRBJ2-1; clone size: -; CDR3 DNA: TGTGCCAGCAGCTGGCCGGGACAGGGGAGTGAGCAGTTCTTC; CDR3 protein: CASSWPGQGSEQFF
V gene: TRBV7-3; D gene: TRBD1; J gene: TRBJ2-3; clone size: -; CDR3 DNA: TGTGCCAGCAGCCCGGGACAGTCGGGATATACGCAGTATTTT; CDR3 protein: CASSPGQSGYTQYF
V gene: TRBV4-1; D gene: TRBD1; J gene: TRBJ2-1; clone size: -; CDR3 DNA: TGCGCCAGCAGCCATTACTCCCCGGGACAGGGATCCTACAATGAGCAGTTCTTC; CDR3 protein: CASSHYSPGQGSYNEQFF
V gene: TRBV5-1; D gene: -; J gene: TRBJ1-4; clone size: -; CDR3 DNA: TGCGCCAGCAGCTTGATGGGGGCAGCTAATGAAAAACTGTTTTTT; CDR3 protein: CASSLMGAANEKLFF
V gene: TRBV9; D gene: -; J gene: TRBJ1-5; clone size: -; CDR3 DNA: TGTGCCAACCCAGGGGAATTGGTGGGCAATCAGCCCCAGCATTTT; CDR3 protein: CANPGELVGNQPQHF
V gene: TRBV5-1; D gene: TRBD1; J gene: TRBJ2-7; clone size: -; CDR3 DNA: TGCGCCAGCAGCGGGGGTTGGGACAGCGATTACGAGCAGTACTTC; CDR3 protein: CASSGGWDSDYEQYF
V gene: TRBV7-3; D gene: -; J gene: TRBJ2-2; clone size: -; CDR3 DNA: TGTGCCAGCAGCCGAAACAGGGATACCGGGGAGCTGTTTTTT; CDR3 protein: CASSRNRDTGELFF